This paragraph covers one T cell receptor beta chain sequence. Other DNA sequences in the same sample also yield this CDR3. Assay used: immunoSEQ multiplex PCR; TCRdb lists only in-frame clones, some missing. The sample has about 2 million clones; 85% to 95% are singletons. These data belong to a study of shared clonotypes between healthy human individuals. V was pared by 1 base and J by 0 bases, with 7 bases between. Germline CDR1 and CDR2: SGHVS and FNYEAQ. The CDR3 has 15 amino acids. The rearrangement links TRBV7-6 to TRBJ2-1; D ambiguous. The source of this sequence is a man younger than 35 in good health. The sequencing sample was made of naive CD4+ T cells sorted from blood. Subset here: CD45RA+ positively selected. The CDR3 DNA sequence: TGTGCCAGCAGCTTAGAAGGGAACTCCTACAATGAGCAGTTCTTC. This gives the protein CASSLEGNSYNEQFF.